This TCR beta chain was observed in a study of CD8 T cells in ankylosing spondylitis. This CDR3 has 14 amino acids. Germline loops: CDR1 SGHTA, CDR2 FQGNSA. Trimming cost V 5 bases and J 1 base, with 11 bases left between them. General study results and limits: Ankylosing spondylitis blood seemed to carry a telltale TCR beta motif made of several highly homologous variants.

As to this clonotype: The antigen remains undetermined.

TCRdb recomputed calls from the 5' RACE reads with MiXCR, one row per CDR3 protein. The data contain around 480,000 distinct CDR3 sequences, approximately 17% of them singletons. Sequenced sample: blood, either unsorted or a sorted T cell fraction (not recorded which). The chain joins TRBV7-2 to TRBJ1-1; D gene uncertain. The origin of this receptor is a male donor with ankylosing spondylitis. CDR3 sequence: CASSVFSENTEAFF. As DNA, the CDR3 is TGTGCCAGCAGCGTCTTTTCCGAGAACACTGAAGCTTTCTTT.